The 4 T cell receptor beta chains in this list originate from one sample, sequenced in a study of T cell responses to AZD1222 COVID-19 vaccine. Only in-frame clones appear in the TCRdb table, and some are missing; sequencing was by immunoSEQ multiplex PCR. The sample consists of fewer than 150,000 clones, around nine tenths of them appearing once. The input for sequencing was peripheral blood, taken 28 days after the second AZD1222 dose. The receptors come from an adult who received the AZD1222 COVID-19 vaccine.

The chain has TRBV18 and TRBJ2-2; the D gene is possibly TRBD1 (6 bases). V was shortened by 3 bases and J by 2 bases, with 16 bases between the two germline ends. Germline assignment: CDR1 KGHSH and CDR2 LQKENI. The CDR3 length is 17 residues. The CDR3 nucleotides are TGTGCCAGCTCACCGAGGGATGGGGGCCCAAACACCGGGGAGCTGTTTTTT. Encoded protein: CASSPRDGGPNTGELFF.

V and J are TRBV6-4 and TRBJ1-5, with D possibly matching TRBD1 (5 bases). Trimming cost V 3 bases and J 5 bases, with 11 bases left between them. From germline, CDR1 is MRHNA and CDR2 SNTAGT. CDR3 size: 14 residues. The CDR3 nucleotides read TGTGCCAGCAGTGAAAGGGTGGGGGATCAGCCCCAGCATTTT. This gives the protein CASSERVGDQPQHF.

This chain connects TRBV28 to TRBJ1-1, with D unclear. This CDR3 has 16 residues. Germline lookup yields CDR1 MDHEN and CDR2 SYDVKM. Trimming shortened V by 5 bases and J by 5 bases, and 21 bases separated the two germline ends. The DNA for the CDR3 is TGTGCCAGCAGTAGTAAGGGTTTTCCCACGCAGACTGAAGCTTTCTTT. As protein: CASSSKGFPTQTEAFF. The variable domain in full, completed from reference TRBV28 and TRBJ1-1, reads DVKVTQSSRYLVKRTGEKVFLECVQDMDHENMFWYRQDPGLGLRLIYFSYDVKMKEKGDIPEGYSVSREKKERFSLILESASTNQTSMYLCASSSKGFPTQTEAFFGQGTRLTVV.

Turning to this clone: This CDR3 is also generated by other DNA sequences in the sample. The chain combines TRBV7-2 with TRBJ1-2; 8 bases align to TRBD1. Germline lookup yields CDR1 SGHTA and CDR2 FQGNSA. J gave up 5 bases and V 1 base, and 0 bases lay outside the gene matches. The CDR3 consists of 13 residues. The CDR3 reads CASSLGTGYGYTF. The CDR3 DNA sequence: TGTGCCAGCAGCTTAGGGACAGGGTATGGCTACACCTTC. Filled out from reference TRBV7-2 and TRBJ1-2, the complete variable domain reads GAGVSQSPSNKVTEKGKDVELRCDPISGHTALYWYRQSLGQGLEFLIYFQGNSAPDKSGLPSDRFSAERTGGSVSTLTIQRTQQEDSAVYLCASSLGTGYGYTFGSGTRLTVV.